These 4 T cell receptor beta chains originate from one sample sequenced in a study of blood T cell repertoires in COVID-19. Data came from immunoSEQ multiplex PCR; TCRdb stores just in-frame clones and leaves some out. The sample lists 270,000 or so clones; around 84% were seen once. The specimen sequenced was peripheral blood. Receptors originate from a human donor with COVID-19, enrolled during active disease. The donor label of this sample is uncertain.

This chain connects TRBV9 to TRBJ1-1; TRBD1 aligns across 7 bases. CDR1 and CDR2 (germline): SGDLS, YYNGEE. Trimming removed 4 bases from V and 3 bases from J; junction bases left unmatched: 6. The CDR3 spans 14 residues. The CDR3: CASSLTGAHTEAFF. The CDR3 DNA follows: TGTGCCAGCAGCCTCACAGGGGCCCACACTGAAGCTTTCTTT.

The chain couples TRBV7-2 to TRBJ2-1; 11 nucleotides match TRBD2. Trimming removed 1 base from V and 9 bases from J; junction bases left unmatched: 5. Germline loops: CDR1 SGHTA, CDR2 FQGNSA. The CDR3 totals 15 residues. The chain's CDR3 is CASSLVTSGSGEQFF. CDR3 sequence (DNA): TGTGCCAGCAGCTTAGTAACTAGCGGGAGCGGTGAGCAGTTCTTC.

The rearrangement links TRBV6-1 to TRBJ2-2, with D unresolved. This CDR3 is 13 amino acids long. V lost 1 base to trimming and J lost 7 bases, with 7 bases between them. Germline V gene data show CDR1 as MNHNS and CDR2 as SASEGT. The CDR3 DNA reads TGTGCCAGCAGTGAAGTTTGGAGCGGGGAGCTGTTTTTT. Amino acid sequence: CASSEVWSGELFF.

The chain recombines TRBV30 with TRBJ2-3; 10 positions agree with TRBD2. Looked up from germline, CDR1 is GTSNPN and CDR2 is SVGIG (reference sequence). This CDR3 contains 15 residues. V dropped 3 bases and J dropped 2; count of bases not matched to a gene: 5. The CDR3 region is CAWSRAGGPTDTQYF. For the CDR3, the DNA is TGTGCCTGGAGCCGAGCGGGAGGGCCCACAGATACGCAGTATTTT.